Presented here are 29 T cell receptor beta chains from one specimen sequenced in a study of cytomegalovirus exposure and HLA in healthy donors. The PCR contained 60 Vbeta and 13 Jbeta primers. The method was immunoSEQ multiplex PCR; TCRdb's version includes in-frame clones alone and lacks a portion of them. This sample has just over 150,000 clones; more than 65% occur once, and the top ten carry 5% to 7.5%. The sample consisted of PBMCs. These TCRs come from a man in his fifties or sixties in good health and CMV-seropositive.

The chain carries TRBV6-1 and TRBJ1-6, with a tentative D call TRBD1 (5 bases). Trimming shortened V by 3 bases and J by 0 bases, and 12 bases separated the two germline ends. This CDR3 is 17 amino acids long. The germline gives CDR1 MNHNS, CDR2 SASEGT. In DNA, the CDR3 is TGTGCCAGCAGTGACCGGGGGAAAAGCTCCTATAATTCACCCCTCCACTTT. Its protein is CASSDRGKSSYNSPLHF.

V and J are TRBV7-9 and TRBJ1-4; TRBD1 matches 8 bases. This CDR3 comprises 15 residues. From germline, CDR1 is SEHNR and CDR2 FQNEAQ (reference sequence). After removal of 5 bases from V and 8 bases from J, the junction contained 10 bases not matched to a gene. The CDR3 sequence is CASSPGTGRSEKLFF. Written as DNA, the CDR3 is TGTGCCAGCAGCCCAGGGACAGGAAGAAGCGAAAAACTGTTTTTT.

This chain connects TRBV11-3 to TRBJ2-7; TRBD2 is a possible D gene (5 bases). V was cut by 4 bases and J by 1 base, with 14 bases left in between. From germline, CDR1 is SGHNT and CDR2 YENEEA. CDR3 length equals 15 residues. CDR3 nucleotide sequence: TGTGCCAGCAGCTCCGGGGATTGGGGATCCTACGAGCAGTACTTC. Amino acid sequence: CASSSGDWGSYEQYF. Full variable domain (remainder filled in from reference TRBV11-3 and TRBJ2-7): EAGVVQSPRYKIIEKKQPVAFWCNPISGHNTLYWYLQNLGQGPELLIRYENEEAVDDSQLPKDRFSAERLKGVDSTLKIQPAELGDSAVYLCASSSGDWGSYEQYFGPGTRLTVT.

The chain combines TRBV6-1 with TRBJ1-2; TRBD1 matches at 7 bases. V trimming: 0 bases; J trimming: 4 bases; junction bases outside the gene matches: 2. The germline V gene encodes CDR1 MNHNS and CDR2 SASEGT. This CDR3 has 14 amino acids. CDR3 DNA: TGTGCCAGCAGTGAAGCCCCAGGGGGCTATGGCTACACCTTC. Its protein is CASSEAPGGYGYTF.

The J gene is TRBJ2-1, the V gene TRBV7-9; 9 bases fit TRBD2. Losses at the gene ends were 5 bases for V and 5 bases for J; bases not matched to a gene: 13. Germline values: CDR1 SEHNR, CDR2 FQNEAQ (reference sequence). The CDR3 sequence is 17 residues long. CDR3 sequence: CASSRAGASGVDNEQFF. For the CDR3, the DNA is TGTGCCAGCAGCCGCGCCGGGGCTAGCGGGGTTGACAATGAGCAGTTCTTC.

The chain uses TRBV4-1 and TRBJ2-2; D possibly corresponds to TRBD2 (5 bases). Trimming removed 3 bases at V and 5 bases at J, with 10 bases between. The CDR3 has 14 amino acids. CDR1 MGHRA and CDR2 YSYEKL come from the germline V gene. The DNA for the CDR3 is TGCGCCAGCAGCCACCCCGGGGTAACCGGGGAGCTGTTTTTT. Protein product: CASSHPGVTGELFF.

The chain uses TRBV7-6 and TRBJ2-7, with 7 nucleotides matching TRBD2. From germline, CDR1 is SGHVS and CDR2 FNYEAQ. The ends lost 1 base at V and 0 bases at J; junction bases unmatched: 3. The CDR3 runs 15 residues. The CDR3 DNA follows: TGTGCCAGCAGCTTAGACCCGGGGGGCTCCTACGAGCAGTACGTC. Residues: CASSLDPGGSYEQYV.

V is TRBV5-8 and J is TRBJ2-3; D call uncertain. This CDR3 contains 12 residues. V gave up 2 bases and J gave up 4 bases, with 5 bases separating them. The germline CDR1 and CDR2 sequences are SGHTS and YDEGEE. The DNA for the CDR3 is TGTGCCAGCAGCTTTGTCGCAGATACGCAGTATTTT. This translates into CASSFVADTQYF.

Here the CDR3 DNA reads TGTGCCAGCAGTCACTCCTACGAGCAGTACTTC. Translated, it gives CASSHSYEQYF. The chain couples TRBV6-1 to TRBJ2-7; D uncertain. The CDR3 is 11 amino acids. Per the germline V gene, CDR1 is MNHNS and CDR2 is SASEGT. V lost 5 bases, J lost 0 bases, and 2 bases lay in between.

The chain employs TRBV6-6 and TRBJ2-7; TRBD1 matches 9 bases. The J segment lost 6 bases and the V segment lost 6 bases, leaving 9 bases of the junction unmatched. The CDR3 has 14 amino acids. Per the germline V gene, CDR1 is MNHNY and CDR2 is SVGAGI (reference sequence). CDR3 nucleotide sequence: TGTGCCAGCAGAACAGGGGGCGCATCCGTCGAGCAGTACTTC. Translation gives CASRTGGASVEQYF.

The rearrangement joins TRBV5-1 to TRBJ1-1, with D unclear. Trimming took off 4 bases at V and 4 bases at J, with 14 bases between the two ends. The CDR3 has 14 residues. Germline V gene lookup returns CDR1 SGHRS and CDR2 YFSETQ. CDR3 nucleotide sequence: TGCGCCAGCAGCCCGGGGAATGTCGGCACTGAAGCTTTCTTT. The encoded protein is CASSPGNVGTEAFF.

The V call is TRBV6-5, the J call TRBJ2-5; 7 bases match TRBD1. Trimming removed 4 bases from V and 6 bases from J; junction bases left unmatched: 5. The CDR3 has 13 residues. The germline V gene encodes CDR1 MNHEY and CDR2 SVGAGI. The CDR3 loop reads CASSSTGKKTQYF. The DNA of the CDR3 is TGTGCCAGCAGTTCGACAGGGAAGAAGACCCAGTACTTC.

The CDR3: CASSPDSLDVEAFF. In nucleotides, the CDR3 is TGTGCCAGCAGTCCGGACAGCCTAGACGTCGAAGCTTTCTTT. The rearrangement links TRBV6-5 to TRBJ1-1; weak D call: TRBD1 (6 bases). Trimming shortened V by 5 bases and J by 8 bases, and 18 bases separated the two germline ends. This CDR3 is 14 amino acids long. The V gene's germline CDR1 is MNHEY and CDR2 SVGAGI.

The chain couples TRBV30 to TRBJ2-7; possibly TRBD2 for D (5 bases). Germline assignment: CDR1 GTSNPN and CDR2 SVGIG (reference sequence). The V gene lost 2 bases and the J gene lost 0 bases, with 8 bases spanning the gap. CDR3 size: 13 residues. Here the CDR3 DNA reads TGTGCCTGGAGTACCGGGGTCTCCTACGAGCAGTACGTC. This translates into CAWSTGVSYEQYV.

The V and J genes are TRBV6-6 and TRBJ1-5; TRBD1 matches 9 bases. The CDR3 loop spans 15 amino acids. Germline trimming cut 2 bases from V and 6 bases from J; bases unmatched to any gene: 5. Germline V gene data show CDR1 as MNHNY and CDR2 as SVGAGI (reference sequence). The CDR3 DNA reads TGTGCCAGCAGTTACGGGACAGGGATGGTTCAGCCCCAGCATTTT. Translating it yields CASSYGTGMVQPQHF.

This rearrangement joins TRBV6-6 to TRBJ1-4; the match to TRBD1 covers 10 bases. Germline assignment: CDR1 MNHNY and CDR2 SVGAGI (reference sequence). With 4 bases clipped from V and 9 bases from J, the junction kept 5 bases outside the gene matches. The CDR3 is 14 residues long. CDR3 in DNA: TGTGCCAGCAGTTGGGGACAGGGGTTGAAAAAACTGTTTTTT. This encodes CASSWGQGLKKLFF.

The genes are TRBV6-5 and TRBJ1-1; 10 bases map to TRBD1. The CDR3 runs to 14 residues. V lost 5 bases to trimming and J lost 7 bases; unmatched junction nucleotides: 7. The germline V gene has CDR1 MNHEY and CDR2 SVGAGI. The CDR3 reads CASSPDRGNGEAFF. In DNA, the CDR3 is TGTGCCAGCAGTCCGGACAGGGGGAACGGTGAAGCTTTCTTT.

The CDR3 DNA sequence: TGTGCCAGCAGCCCCCCGGGCCAGGGGGTTAAATCGGCCCAGTACTTC. This sequence encodes CASSPPGQGVKSAQYF. The chain has TRBV7-9 and TRBJ2-5; 7 bases agree with TRBD1. CDR3 length: 16 residues. The trim removed 5 bases at V and 9 bases at J, leaving 18 bases unmatched. Looked up from germline, CDR1 is SEHNR and CDR2 is FQNEAQ (reference sequence).

The chain recombines TRBV7-3 with TRBJ2-2; TRBD2 agrees at 8 bases. The CDR3 runs 14 residues. V shed 3 bases, J shed 6 bases, and the junction held 3 bases outside the gene matches. Germline values: CDR1 SGHTA, CDR2 FQGTGA. The CDR3: CASSLDGGAGELFF. Written as DNA, the CDR3 is TGTGCCAGCAGCTTGGACGGGGGGGCCGGGGAGCTGTTTTTT.

The chain recombines TRBV5-6 with TRBJ1-4; weak D call: TRBD1 (6 bases). V was trimmed by 1 base and J by 5 bases, leaving 9 bases between them. The CDR3 contains 14 residues. The germline V gene encodes CDR1 SGHDT and CDR2 YYEEEE. CDR3 region: CASSLYRVNEKLFF. The CDR3 nucleotides are TGTGCCAGCAGCTTGTACAGGGTCAATGAAAAACTGTTTTTT.

CDR3 DNA sequence: TGTGCCAGCAGCCCATTAAACAGGGATTTGGGGTTGAATGAGCAGTTCTTC. The encoded protein is CASSPLNRDLGLNEQFF. The chain is built from TRBV5-6 and TRBJ2-1; a possible D gene is TRBD1 (6 bases). The V end lost 4 bases, the J end lost 7 bases, and 24 bases lay between the germline ends. There are 17 residues in the CDR3. Looked up from germline, CDR1 is SGHDT and CDR2 is YYEEEE.

J is TRBJ1-1 and V is TRBV2; the D gene is possibly TRBD1 (5 bases). The CDR3 extends over 15 amino acids. Trimming removed 4 bases at V and 0 bases at J, with 12 bases between. CDR1 and CDR2 from the germline V gene are SNHLY and FYNNEI. CDR3 sequence: CASSGRGGVNTEAFF. As DNA, the CDR3 is TGTGCCAGCAGTGGGAGGGGAGGGGTGAACACTGAAGCTTTCTTT. Full variable domain (rest looked up from reference TRBV2 and TRBJ1-1): EPEVTQTPSHQVTQMGQEVILRCVPISNHLYFYWYRQILGQKVEFLVSFYNNEISEKSEIFDDQFSVERPDGSNFTLKIRSTKLEDSAMYFCASSGRGGVNTEAFFGQGTRLTVV.

This clone was seen a single time. The chain couples TRBV10-2 to TRBJ2-1; D is unresolved. The germline V gene has CDR1 WSHSY and CDR2 SAAADI. V was pared by 7 bases and J by 8 bases, with 21 bases between. This CDR3 region has 15 residues. This chain's CDR3 is CASMGPTNLYDEQFF. CDR3 in DNA: TGCGCCAGCATGGGCCCTACCAACCTTTACGATGAGCAGTTCTTC.

The chain is built from TRBV5-1 and TRBJ1-1; a weak D match, TRBD1 (6 bases). Trimming removed 3 bases from V and 0 bases from J, with 15 bases in between. This CDR3 comprises 16 residues. In germline, CDR1 is SGHRS, CDR2 YFSETQ. Here the CDR3 reads CASSSQDSTMNTEAFF. The CDR3 DNA follows: TGCGCCAGCAGCTCCCAGGACAGCACTATGAACACTGAAGCTTTCTTT.

The chain has TRBV6-1 and TRBJ1-2; no clear D. Germline V gene lookup returns CDR1 MNHNS and CDR2 SASEGT. The CDR3 length is 15 residues. The germline V and J ends were trimmed by 0 bases and 0 bases, with 8 bases remaining between them. In nucleotides, the CDR3 is TGTGCCAGCAGTGAAGCAGGCACAGCTAACTATGGCTACACCTTC. Protein sequence: CASSEAGTANYGYTF.

The rearrangement uses TRBV6-5 and TRBJ2-7; TRBD1 aligns across 10 bases. Trimming at V came to 4 bases and at J to 4 bases, leaving 1 base not matched to a gene. Germline loops: CDR1 MNHEY, CDR2 SVGAGI. The CDR3 loop spans 13 amino acids. This CDR3 is CASSLGQGYEQYF. The CDR3, as DNA: TGTGCCAGCAGTTTGGGACAGGGGTACGAGCAGTACTTC.

The V and J genes are TRBV7-9 and TRBJ2-2, with TRBD1 matching 7 bases. J lost 6 bases, V lost 3 bases, and 10 bases had no gene match. Germline V gene data show CDR1 as SEHNR and CDR2 as FQNEAQ (reference sequence). CDR3 length equals 16 residues. The CDR3 nucleotides read TGTGCCAGCAGCTTCGGGCAGGGGGTTGGATCCGGGGAGCTGTTTTTT. As protein: CASSFGQGVGSGELFF.

This chain uses TRBV6-1 with TRBJ2-1; 12 bases match TRBD2. V was clipped by 3 bases and J by 8 bases; unmatched bases: 11. Germline CDR1 MNHNS, CDR2 SASEGT. The CDR3 has 17 amino acids. The CDR3 DNA reads as TGTGCCAGCAGTGACCGAGGACTAGCGGGACCCAAAGATGAGCAGTTCTTC. It is translated as CASSDRGLAGPKDEQFF.

The V gene is TRBV9, the J gene TRBJ1-3; D not certain. Between the trimmed V and J ends, which lost 8 bases and 2 bases, there was a span of 14 bases. CDR3 length: 14 amino acids. Germline V gene data show CDR1 as SGDLS and CDR2 as YYNGEE. The CDR3 loop is CARSSPNAGNTIYF. The CDR3 DNA reads TGTGCCAGGTCCTCTCCTAATGCTGGAAACACCATATATTTT.